Listed below are T cell receptor beta chains from one sample, sequenced in a study of Graves' ophthalmopathy and Graves' hyperthyroidism. TCRdb re-called the multiplex PCR reads with MiXCR, one entry per CDR3 protein. There are 450,000 or so distinct CDR3 sequences in the sample; 14% occur only once, and around 9.8% lies in the top ten. Specimen: blood. The receptors come from a woman in her 30s with Graves' ophthalmopathy. Both conserved end residues are trimmed from each CDR3.

length: 14
V: TRBV24-1
J: TRBJ2-3
CDR3: ATSDPQGTSTDTQY

length: 12
V: TRBV6-1
J: TRBJ2-2
CDR3: ALGGQFGTGELF

length: 14
V: TRBV6-1
J: TRBJ1-1
CDR3: ASSEGQGRPSTEAF

length: 14
V: TRBV5-1
J: TRBJ1-6
CDR3: ASSLGADSYNSPLH

length: 17
V: TRBV12-5
J: TRBJ2-6
CDR3: ASGLVFLWGNSGANVLT

length: 12
V: TRBV30
J: TRBJ2-5
CDR3: AWSSAGGRETQY

length: 15
V: TRBV6-1
J: TRBJ1-5
CDR3: ASSRGMADNSNQPQH

length: 11
V: TRBV6-1
J: TRBJ1-3
CDR3: ASRSGGGNTIY

length: 13
V: TRBV7-9
J: TRBJ2-2
CDR3: ASRGEGGRTGELF

length: 13
V: TRBV12-3/TRBV12-4
J: TRBJ1-6
CDR3: ASSLETGGNSPLH

length: 12
V: TRBV19
J: TRBJ2-2
CDR3: ASSIQTNTGELF

length: 13
V: TRBV15
J: TRBJ1-1
CDR3: ATRGGREPTAEAF

length: 12
V: TRBV6-2/TRBV6-3
J: TRBJ2-5
CDR3: ASMGLAGEETQY

length: 15
V: TRBV6-1
J: TRBJ2-5
CDR3: ASSEPDRNPLRGGQY

length: 15
V: TRBV9
J: TRBJ2-6
CDR3: ASSPVGALSGANVLT

length: 13
V: TRBV18
J: TRBJ1-5
CDR3: ASSPPGGGNQPQH

length: 13
V: TRBV7-2
J: TRBJ2-4
CDR3: ASSEQQGGKNIQY

length: 12
V: TRBV5-6
J: TRBJ2-5
CDR3: ASSLDSPTGTQY

length: 12
V: TRBV11-2
J: TRBJ2-5
CDR3: ASSPQRTQETQY

length: 15
V: TRBV6-1
J: TRBJ1-1
CDR3: ASSEGSSRGPDTEAF

length: 12
V: TRBV9
J: TRBJ2-5
CDR3: ASSPRVGQETQY

length: 10
V: TRBV6-4
J: TRBJ1-5
CDR3: ASSAMFHPQH

length: 11
V: TRBV12-3/TRBV12-4
J: TRBJ2-7
CDR3: ASSFPPPYEQY

length: 14
V: TRBV6-1
J: TRBJ2-2
CDR3: ASSEAHRRNTGELF

length: 14
V: TRBV28
J: TRBJ2-7
CDR3: ASSLHRTSNGYEQY

length: 12
V: TRBV28
J: TRBJ2-7
CDR3: ASMISGRGYEQY

length: 12
V: TRBV20-1
J: TRBJ1-1
CDR3: SARGGGGHTEAF

length: 9
V: TRBV2
J: TRBJ1-2
CDR3: ASSEYYGYT

length: 15
V: TRBV6-4
J: TRBJ1-5
CDR3: ASTPGEGGKANQPQH

length: 13
V: TRBV28
J: TRBJ1-1
CDR3: ASSSNRGYFLEAF

length: 11
V: TRBV5-1
J: TRBJ2-7
CDR3: ASSNNRAHEQY

length: 9
V: TRBV29-1
J: TRBJ1-1
CDR3: SVAWGTEAF

length: 13
V: TRBV3-1
J: TRBJ1-2
CDR3: ASSQGTGGVYGYT

length: 11
V: TRBV10-2
J: TRBJ1-1
CDR3: ASYTRQGTEAF

length: 10
V: TRBV4-1
J: TRBJ2-7
CDR3: ASSQVRGHQY

length: 13
V: TRBV28
J: TRBJ2-2
CDR3: ASSLMTGMTGELF

length: 14
V: TRBV20-1
J: TRBJ1-5
CDR3: SAKEDRGRSNQPQH

length: 12
V: TRBV19
J: TRBJ2-2
CDR3: ASTGTQNTGELF

length: 12
V: TRBV2
J: TRBJ1-1
CDR3: ASRERRGNTEAF

length: 12
V: TRBV30
J: TRBJ1-1
CDR3: AWSQGTLNTEAF